The entry that follows covers one T cell receptor (beta chain) sequence. V was trimmed by 6 bases and J by 0 bases, leaving 14 bases between them. Germline CDR1 reads MNHEY; CDR2 reads SVGAGI. The CDR3 has 15 residues. It was CD45RO-negative cells, positively selected for CCR7, that made up naive CD8 cells, with terminally differentiated effector memory CD45RA+ cells excluded. The data belong to a study of shared clonotypes between healthy human individuals. Some clones are missing from TCRdb's copy, which holds only in-frame ones; the method was immunoSEQ multiplex PCR. The table has around 2.1 million clones, 93% seen once.

The rearrangement links TRBV6-5 to TRBJ1-1; the D is unclear. The receptor was isolated from a man younger than 30 in good health. Some clones in this sample may be carry-over from other donors' samples. The source material was naive CD8+ T cells from PBMCs. CDR3 sequence: CASSPPDRLNTEAFF. The DNA for the CDR3 is TGTGCCAGCAGCCCCCCGGATAGGTTGAACACTGAAGCTTTCTTT.